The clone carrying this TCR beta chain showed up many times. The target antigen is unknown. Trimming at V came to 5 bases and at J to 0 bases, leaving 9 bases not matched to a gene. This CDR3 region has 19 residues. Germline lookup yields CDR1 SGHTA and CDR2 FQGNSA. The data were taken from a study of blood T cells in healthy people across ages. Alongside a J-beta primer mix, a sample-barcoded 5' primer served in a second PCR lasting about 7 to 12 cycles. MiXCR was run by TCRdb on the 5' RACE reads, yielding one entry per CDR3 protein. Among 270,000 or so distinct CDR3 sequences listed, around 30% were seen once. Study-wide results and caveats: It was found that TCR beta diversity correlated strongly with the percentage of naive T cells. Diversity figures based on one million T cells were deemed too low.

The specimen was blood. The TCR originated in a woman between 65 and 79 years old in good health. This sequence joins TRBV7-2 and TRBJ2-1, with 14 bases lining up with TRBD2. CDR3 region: CASSQRTSGRPSSYNEQFF. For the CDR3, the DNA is TGTGCCAGCAGCCAAAGGACTAGCGGGAGGCCTAGCTCCTACAATGAGCAGTTCTTC.